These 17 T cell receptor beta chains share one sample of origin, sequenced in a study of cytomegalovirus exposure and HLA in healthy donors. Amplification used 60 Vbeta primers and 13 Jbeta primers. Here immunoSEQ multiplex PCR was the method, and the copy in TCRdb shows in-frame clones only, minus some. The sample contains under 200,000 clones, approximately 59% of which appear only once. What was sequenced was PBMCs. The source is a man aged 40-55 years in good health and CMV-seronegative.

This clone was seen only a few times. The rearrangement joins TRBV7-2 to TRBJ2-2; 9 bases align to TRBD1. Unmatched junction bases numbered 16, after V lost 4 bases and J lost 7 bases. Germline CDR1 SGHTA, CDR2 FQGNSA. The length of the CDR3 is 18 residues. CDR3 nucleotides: TGTGCCAGCAGCTCAACCACCGGGACAGGGAGAGGGGGCGGGGAGCTGTTTTTT. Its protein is CASSSTTGTGRGGGELFF.

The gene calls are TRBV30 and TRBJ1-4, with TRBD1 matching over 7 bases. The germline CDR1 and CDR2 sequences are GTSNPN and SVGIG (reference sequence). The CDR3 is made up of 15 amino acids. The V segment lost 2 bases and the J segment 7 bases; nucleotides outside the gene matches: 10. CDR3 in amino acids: CAWSPIQGYGEKLFF. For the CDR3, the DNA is TGTGCCTGGAGTCCGATACAGGGGTACGGTGAAAAACTGTTTTTT.

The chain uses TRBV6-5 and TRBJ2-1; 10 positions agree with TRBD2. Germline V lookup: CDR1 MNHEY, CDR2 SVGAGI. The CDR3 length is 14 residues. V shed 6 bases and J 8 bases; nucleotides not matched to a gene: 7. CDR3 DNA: TGTGCCAGCAGGGCTAGCGGGAGCGGTGATGAGCAGTTCTTC. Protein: CASRASGSGDEQFF.

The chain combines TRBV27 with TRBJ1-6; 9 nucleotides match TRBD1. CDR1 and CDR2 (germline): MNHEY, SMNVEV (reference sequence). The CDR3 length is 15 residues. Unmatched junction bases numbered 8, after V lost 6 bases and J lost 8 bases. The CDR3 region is CASRWTGASDSPLHF. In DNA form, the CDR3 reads TGTGCCAGCAGGTGGACAGGGGCGTCCGATTCACCCCTCCACTTT.

The CDR3 sequence: CASSPFSGTKGNEQFF. CDR3 nucleotides: TGCGCCAGCAGTCCTTTCTCCGGGACTAAGGGCAATGAGCAGTTCTTC. The V and J genes are TRBV5-1 and TRBJ2-1, with 7 bases fitting TRBD2. This CDR3 contains 16 residues. CDR1 and CDR2 (germline): SGHRS, YFSETQ. J gave up 6 bases and V 5 bases, and 14 bases lay outside the gene matches.

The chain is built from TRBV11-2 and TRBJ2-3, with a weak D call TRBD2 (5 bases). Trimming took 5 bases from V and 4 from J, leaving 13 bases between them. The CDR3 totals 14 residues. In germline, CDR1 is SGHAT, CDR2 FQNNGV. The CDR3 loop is CASSPPPGSDTQYF. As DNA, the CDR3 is TGTGCCAGCAGCCCTCCCCCGGGGTCAGATACGCAGTATTTT.

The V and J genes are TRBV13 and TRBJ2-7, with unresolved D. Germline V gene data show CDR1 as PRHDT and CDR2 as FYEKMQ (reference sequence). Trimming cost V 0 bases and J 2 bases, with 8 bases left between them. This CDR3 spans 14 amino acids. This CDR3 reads CASSLGAGTYEQYF. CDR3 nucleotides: TGTGCCAGCAGCTTAGGAGCAGGCACCTACGAGCAGTACTTC.

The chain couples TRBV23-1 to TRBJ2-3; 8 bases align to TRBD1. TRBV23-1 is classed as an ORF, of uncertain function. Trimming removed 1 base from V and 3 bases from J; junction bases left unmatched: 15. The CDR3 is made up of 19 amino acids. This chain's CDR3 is CASSQWSPRGHFITDTQYF. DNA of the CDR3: TGCGCCAGCAGTCAATGGTCCCCCAGGGGGCATTTTATTACAGATACGCAGTATTTT.

CDR3 sequence: CASRRTAYNSPLHF. The CDR3 nucleotides read TGTGCCAGCAGACGGACAGCCTATAATTCACCCCTCCACTTT. The chain joins TRBV6-5 to TRBJ1-6; D is possibly TRBD1 (6 bases). This CDR3 has 14 residues. Between the trimmed V and J ends, which lost 6 bases and 2 bases, there was a span of 8 bases. Germline CDR1 is MNHEY and CDR2 is SVGAGI.

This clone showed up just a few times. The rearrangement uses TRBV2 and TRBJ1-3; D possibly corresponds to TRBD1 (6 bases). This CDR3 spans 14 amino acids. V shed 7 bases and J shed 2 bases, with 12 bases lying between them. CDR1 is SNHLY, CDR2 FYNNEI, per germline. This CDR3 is CASKREGAGNTIYF. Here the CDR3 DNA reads TGTGCCAGCAAAAGGGAGGGGGCTGGAAACACCATATATTTT. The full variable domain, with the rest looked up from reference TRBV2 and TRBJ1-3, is EPEVTQTPSHQVTQMGQEVILRCVPISNHLYFYWYRQILGQKVEFLVSFYNNEISEKSEIFDDQFSVERPDGSNFTLKIRSTKLEDSAMYFCASKREGAGNTIYFGEGSWLTVV.

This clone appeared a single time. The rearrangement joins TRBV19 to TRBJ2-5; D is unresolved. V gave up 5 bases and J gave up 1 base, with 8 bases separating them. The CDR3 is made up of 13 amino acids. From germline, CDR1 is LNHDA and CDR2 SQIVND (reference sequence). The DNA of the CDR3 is TGTGCCAGTAGTGTACAGCCCCAAGAGACCCAGTACTTC. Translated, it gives CASSVQPQETQYF.

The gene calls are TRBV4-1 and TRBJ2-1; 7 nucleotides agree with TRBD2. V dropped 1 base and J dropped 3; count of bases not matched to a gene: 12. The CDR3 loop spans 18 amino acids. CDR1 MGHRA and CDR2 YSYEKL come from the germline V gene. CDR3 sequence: CASSQVAGAGPYYNEQFF. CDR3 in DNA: TGCGCCAGCAGCCAAGTTGCGGGAGCGGGTCCGTACTACAATGAGCAGTTCTTC.

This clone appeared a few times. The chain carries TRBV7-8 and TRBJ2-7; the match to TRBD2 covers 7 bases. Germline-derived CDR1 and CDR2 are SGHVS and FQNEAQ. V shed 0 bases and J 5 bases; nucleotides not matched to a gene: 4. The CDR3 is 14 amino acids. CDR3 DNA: TGTGCCAGCAGCTTAGCGGGAGGGCCGAACGAGCAGTACTTC. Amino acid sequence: CASSLAGGPNEQYF.

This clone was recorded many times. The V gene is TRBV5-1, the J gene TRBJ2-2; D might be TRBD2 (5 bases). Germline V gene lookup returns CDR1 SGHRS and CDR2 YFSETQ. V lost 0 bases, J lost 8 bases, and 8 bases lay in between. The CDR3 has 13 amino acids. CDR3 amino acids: CASSLGGRGELFF. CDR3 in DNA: TGCGCCAGCAGCTTGGGAGGGAGAGGGGAGCTGTTTTTT.

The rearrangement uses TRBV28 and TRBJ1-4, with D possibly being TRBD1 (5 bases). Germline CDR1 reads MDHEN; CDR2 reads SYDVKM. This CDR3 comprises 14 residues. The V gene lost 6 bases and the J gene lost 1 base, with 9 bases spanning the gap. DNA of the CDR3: TGTGCCAGCAGGCAACAGGAAACTAATGAAAAACTGTTTTTT. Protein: CASRQQETNEKLFF. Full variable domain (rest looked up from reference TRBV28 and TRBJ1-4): DVKVTQSSRYLVKRTGEKVFLECVQDMDHENMFWYRQDPGLGLRLIYFSYDVKMKEKGDIPEGYSVSREKKERFSLILESASTNQTSMYLCASRQQETNEKLFFGSGTQLSVL.

CDR3 DNA: TGTGCCAGCAGCCCTGGACGGCTACAAGCGGACATTCAGTACTTC. Its translation: CASSPGRLQADIQYF. The chain employs TRBV13 and TRBJ2-4, with D perhaps TRBD2 (5 bases). CDR3 size: 15 residues. V was pared by 5 bases and J by 8 bases, with 19 bases between. The germline V gene has CDR1 PRHDT and CDR2 FYEKMQ (reference sequence).

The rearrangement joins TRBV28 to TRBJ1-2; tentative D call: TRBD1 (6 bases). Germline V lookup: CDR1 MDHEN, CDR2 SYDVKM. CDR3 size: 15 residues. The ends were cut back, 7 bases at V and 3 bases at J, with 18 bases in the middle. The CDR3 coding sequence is TGTGCCAGCACCCGGGGGGGGGCGTTATACTATGGCTACACCTTC. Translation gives CASTRGGALYYGYTF.